This T cell receptor (beta chain) was recovered during a study of cytomegalovirus exposure and HLA in healthy donors. The length of the CDR3 is 14 residues. CDR1 and CDR2 from the germline V gene are SGHVS and FNYEAQ. Primers included in the PCR were 60 Vbeta and 13 Jbeta primers. Produced via immunoSEQ multiplex PCR; TCRdb's table is partial and in-frame only. The table records fewer than 130,000 clones, approximately 80% of them present only once. This TCR derives from a man aged 25-45 years in good health and CMV-seropositive. This chain joins TRBV7-6 and TRBJ2-5; 7 positions match TRBD2. The J call is in doubt because the DNA end fits TRBJ2-7 better. Sequencing was done on a sample of PBMCs. The CDR3 protein is CASSLASGSYEQYF. CDR3 in DNA: TGTGCCAGCAGCTTAGCTAGCGGGTCCTACGAGCAGTACTTC.